This TCR beta chain was obtained from a study of blood T cell repertoires in COVID-19. Study details: Acute and convalescent COVID-19 samples came from the United States, Italy and Spain. Nucleic acid was either cDNA or gDNA, and it came from T cells, B-cell-depleted T cells, or PBMCs.

V gave up 5 bases and J gave up 7 bases; unmatched junction bases: 2. CDR1 MGHDK and CDR2 SYGVNS come from the germline V gene. The CDR3 is 13 amino acids. In the study's own analysis: Amplification of reference gene primers was used by the study to estimate nucleated cell counts. The method was immunoSEQ multiplex PCR; TCRdb's version includes in-frame clones alone and lacks a portion of them. That table is the source of V, J and clone size, and D and trimming were worked out from the DNA. The profile shows 25,000 to 35,000 clones, around 88% of them singletons. The clonotype was recovered from a human donor in a cohort sampled during active COVID-19. V gene TRBV25-1 combines with J gene TRBJ1-6, with TRBD1 identical over 7 bases. Sequencing was carried out using peripheral blood. CDR3 in amino acids: CASSRDSNSPLHF. The CDR3 DNA reads TGTGCCAGCAGTAGGGACAGCAATTCACCCCTCCACTTT. Drawing the rest from reference TRBV25-1 and TRBJ1-6, the complete variable domain is EADIYQTPRYLVIGTGKKITLECSQTMGHDKMYWYQQDPGMELHLIHYSYGVNSTEKGDLSSESTVSRIRTEHFPLTLESARPSHTSQYLCASSRDSNSPLHFGNGTRLTVT.